This TCR beta chain was recovered during a study of T cell responses to AZD1222 COVID-19 vaccine. In regard to this clone: Its antigen is still unknown.

The assay was immunoSEQ multiplex PCR, and TCRdb's table has in-frame clones only and misses some. The sample holds 150,000 to 200,000 clones; around 90% are singletons and the top ten take around 0.99%. Study conclusions and caveats: Of the AZD1222 recipients, only 5 or 6 were seropositive at baseline. The study reported that nearly half of spike-specific TCRs target unmutated variant regions.

The receptor's source is an adult who received the AZD1222 COVID-19 vaccine. Sequenced here: peripheral blood, sampled 28 days after the second AZD1222 dose.

The CDR3: CASSPVNTEAFF. The CDR3, as DNA: TGTGCCAGCAGTCCGGTAAACACTGAAGCTTTCTTT. The rearrangement links TRBV6-6 to TRBJ1-1; D not resolved. CDR1 is MNHNY, CDR2 SVGAGI, per germline (reference sequence). CDR3 length: 12 amino acids. Trimming removed 5 bases at V and 2 bases at J, with 6 bases between.